Sequencing of this T cell receptor (beta chain) was carried out in a study of control samples from healthy donors and cancer patients. The assay was immunoSEQ multiplex PCR, and TCRdb's table has in-frame clones only and misses some. The sample carries roughly 130,000 clones, 70% to 90% recorded once. This clone appeared once. This CDR3 has 15 amino acids. The germline gives CDR1 SGDLS, CDR2 YYNGEE. V shed 0 bases and J shed 7 bases, with 15 bases lying between them. This TCR came from a woman aged 25-40 years in good health. The chain links TRBV9 to TRBJ2-3, with TRBD1 as a possible D gene (6 bases). Input material: blood. The CDR3 spells CASSVAGQTTYTQYF. The CDR3, as DNA: TGTGCCAGCAGCGTAGCGGGACAAACTACTTATACGCAGTATTTT.